What follows are 30 T cell receptor beta chains derived from one specimen sequenced in a study of T cell repertoires in cytomegalovirus infection. TCRdb independently ran MiXCR on the reads; one entry per CDR3 protein. The table includes around 530,000 distinct CDR3 sequences, approximately 17% detected once. The sequenced sample was CD8+ T cells from PBMCs. The receptors come from a human donor in good health (CMV status not recorded). Some clones in this sample may be carry-over from other donors' samples.

The chain has TRBV27 and TRBJ2-2; D uncertain. Germline values: CDR1 MNHEY, CDR2 SMNVEV (reference sequence). V was clipped by 6 bases and J by 6 bases, with 20 bases between them. CDR3 length: 16 residues. The CDR3 spells CASRPRRSGGPGELFF. The DNA for the CDR3 is TGTGCCAGCAGGCCTCGTCGTTCGGGTGGGCCCGGGGAGCTGTTTTTT.

This clonotype was recorded at least ten times. The J gene is TRBJ1-4, the V gene TRBV14; D gene unclear. The CDR3 is 15 amino acids. Germline V gene sequence: CDR1 SGHDN, CDR2 FVKESK. V lost 4 bases and J 6 bases, leaving 15 bases between the germline ends. CDR3 protein: CASSPRFAIDEKLFF. The CDR3 region has the DNA TGTGCCAGCAGCCCCCGATTTGCGATTGATGAAAAACTGTTTTTT.

This clonotype has a count of ten or more. The chain recombines TRBV25-1 with TRBJ1-1; D not certain. Per the germline V gene, CDR1 is MGHDK and CDR2 is SYGVNS. The CDR3 length is 12 residues. Trimming cost V 1 base and J 8 bases, with 8 bases left between them. CDR3 amino acids: CASSESAAEAFF. Here the CDR3 DNA reads TGTGCCAGCAGTGAATCGGCAGCAGAAGCTTTCTTT.

This clonotype was seen more than once but under ten times. The chain carries TRBV15 and TRBJ2-2; 8 bases are shared with TRBD2. The CDR3 is 17 amino acids. V was pared by 4 bases and J by 5 bases, with 12 bases of the junction left unmatched. The germline V gene has CDR1 LNHNV and CDR2 YYDKDF (reference sequence). CDR3 protein: CATSTNRGGGRTGELFF. In nucleotides, the CDR3 is TGTGCCACCAGCACAAACCGGGGGGGGGGCCGGACCGGGGAGCTGTTTTTT.

J is TRBJ2-5 and V is TRBV19; 8 bases fit TRBD2. The germline V gene has CDR1 LNHDA and CDR2 SQIVND (reference sequence). With 7 bases clipped from V and 5 bases from J, the junction kept 12 bases outside the gene matches. This CDR3 is built from 15 residues. The CDR3 nucleotides are TGTGCCAGTACCTCGGGAGGGATATGGGGGGAGACCCAGTACTTC. Translation: CASTSGGIWGETQYF.

About this clonotype: This may be a read error: a much more frequent sequence differs by one nucleotide. The V call is TRBV10-3, the J call TRBJ1-2, with D uncertain. The V gene's germline CDR1 is ENHRY and CDR2 SYGVKD. The V end was cut by 2 bases, the J end by 1 base, with 5 bases between. This CDR3 is 13 amino acids long. This CDR3 is CAISETVNYGYTF. CDR3 DNA sequence: TGTGCCATCAGTGAGACAGTTAACTATGGCTACACCTTC.

This clonotype appeared many times. The V and J genes are TRBV27 and TRBJ2-2, with D perhaps being TRBD1 or TRBD2 (5 bases each). The CDR3 loop spans 12 amino acids. V dropped 8 bases and J dropped 10 bases, with 14 bases sitting between them. The V gene's germline CDR1 is MNHEY and CDR2 SMNVEV (reference sequence). The CDR3 region is CASSGRNPELFF. CDR3 in DNA: TGTGCCAGCTCGGGGCGGAACCCGGAGCTGTTTTTT.

This clonotype was recorded many times. The CDR3 region is CASSEGDRGIYEQYF. For the CDR3, the DNA is TGTGCCAGCAGTGAGGGGGACAGGGGGATCTACGAGCAGTACTTC. This chain joins TRBV2 and TRBJ2-7, with 11 positions matching TRBD1. Trimming cost V 3 bases and J 3 bases; bases outside gene matches: 4. CDR1 is SNHLY and CDR2 is FYNNEI in the germline V gene. The CDR3 sequence is 15 residues long.

This chain connects TRBV20-1 to TRBJ1-1, with no clear D. Trimming removed 5 bases at V and 0 bases at J, with 7 bases between. CDR3 length: 12 amino acids. Germline loops: CDR1 DFQATT, CDR2 SNEGSKA (reference sequence). The CDR3 DNA follows: TGCAGTGCTGTTAAGTTGAACACTGAAGCTTTCTTT. It codes for CSAVKLNTEAFF.

In its sample, this clonotype was seen a few times. The chain couples TRBV7-6 to TRBJ1-5; no clear D gene. CDR3 length: 16 amino acids. Trimming shortened V by 1 base and J by 6 bases, and 16 bases separated the two germline ends. From germline, CDR1 is SGHVS and CDR2 FNYEAQ. CDR3 sequence: CASSLGTAARGQPQHF. The CDR3 nucleotides are TGTGCCAGCAGCTTAGGTACAGCAGCCCGCGGTCAGCCCCAGCATTTT. Full variable domain (outside the CDR3, taken from reference TRBV7-6 and TRBJ1-5): GAGVSQSPRYKVTKRGQDVALRCDPISGHVSLYWYRQALGQGPEFLTYFNYEAQQDKSGLPNDRFSAERPEGSISTLTIQRTEQRDSAMYRCASSLGTAARGQPQHFGDGTRLSIL.

This clonotype has a count of ten or more. The rearrangement uses TRBV6-6 and TRBJ1-4; D is unresolved. Germline assignment: CDR1 MNHNY and CDR2 SVGAGI (reference sequence). The CDR3 extends over 13 amino acids. Trimming cost V 8 bases and J 4 bases, with 11 bases left between them. CDR3 region: CASLSGRNEKLFF. The CDR3 nucleotides are TGTGCCAGCCTCAGTGGGCGTAATGAAAAACTGTTTTTT.

This clonotype has a count of ten or more. The genes are TRBV11-2 and TRBJ2-7, with D unresolved. Germline CDR1 reads SGHAT; CDR2 reads FQNNGV. V dropped 1 base and J dropped 3 bases, with 10 bases sitting between them. The CDR3 has 14 amino acids. The CDR3 nucleotides read TGTGCCAGCAGCTTAGGGGATTCATTCTACGAGCAGTACTTC. Its translation is CASSLGDSFYEQYF.

The chain uses TRBV6-5 and TRBJ1-1; D possibly corresponds to TRBD1 (5 bases). Germline V gives CDR1 MNHEY, CDR2 SVGAGI. CDR3 length: 13 amino acids. V lost 7 bases, J lost 3 bases, and 12 bases lay in between. The CDR3 sequence: CASNPRGYTEAFF. CDR3 coding DNA: TGTGCCAGCAATCCCCGGGGGTACACTGAAGCTTTCTTT.

V is TRBV6-5 and J is TRBJ1-2; 10 bases fit TRBD1. Trimming took 6 bases from V and 8 from J; bases not matched to a gene: 9. Germline values: CDR1 MNHEY, CDR2 SVGAGI. The length of the CDR3 is 14 residues. CDR3 sequence reads: CASRHRDRGWGYTF. CDR3 nucleotide sequence: TGTGCCAGCAGACACCGGGACAGGGGCTGGGGCTACACCTTC.

The rearrangement links TRBV6-1 to TRBJ1-5, with 8 bases fitting TRBD1. There are 14 residues in the CDR3. CDR1 MNHNS and CDR2 SASEGT come from the germline V gene. V was clipped by 5 bases and J by 3 bases; unmatched bases: 3. The CDR3 loop reads CASSTGGINQPQHF. CDR3 nucleotides: TGTGCCAGCAGTACAGGGGGGATCAATCAGCCCCAGCATTTT.

The gene calls are TRBV7-9 and TRBJ1-2, with TRBD1 matching 7 bases. Germline values: CDR1 SEHNR, CDR2 FQNEAQ (reference sequence). V was pared by 4 bases and J by 7 bases, with 12 bases of the junction left unmatched. The length of the CDR3 is 15 residues. This CDR3 is CASSSGDSLQGGYTF. In nucleotides, the CDR3 is TGTGCCAGCAGCTCCGGGGACAGCCTCCAAGGTGGCTACACCTTC.

This clonotype was recorded many times. This rearrangement joins TRBV6-1 to TRBJ2-7; TRBD1 matches 9 bases. This CDR3 region has 16 residues. V lost 2 bases, J lost 4 bases, and 9 bases stayed unmatched. Germline CDR1 reads MNHNS; CDR2 reads SASEGT. The CDR3 nucleotides are TGTGCCAGCAGTGAAATCGGAGGGACAGGGCGATACGAGCAGTACTTC. Translated: CASSEIGGTGRYEQYF.

This clonotype has a handful of counts. The rearrangement links TRBV19 to TRBJ1-1; D is ambiguous. The CDR3 runs to 16 residues. Germline V gene lookup returns CDR1 LNHDA and CDR2 SQIVND (reference sequence). V gave up 3 bases and J gave up 0 bases, with 14 bases separating them. As DNA, the CDR3 is TGTGCCAGTAGTATGCGCAGGATCAAGGTGAACACTGAAGCTTTCTTT. It is translated as CASSMRRIKVNTEAFF.

The chain combines TRBV4-1 with TRBJ2-5, with TRBD2 matching 9 bases. The ends lost 0 bases at V and 4 bases at J; junction bases unmatched: 15. Per the germline V gene, CDR1 is MGHRA and CDR2 is YSYEKL. This CDR3 has 19 residues. The CDR3, as DNA: TGCGCCAGCAGCCAAGATAGTATTACTGGAGCGGGAGGTGGAGAGACCCAGTACTTC. Protein: CASSQDSITGAGGGETQYF.

This clonotype was observed a handful of times. The V call is TRBV3-1, the J call TRBJ2-1; possible D gene TRBD2, 5 bases. The CDR3 covers 19 residues. Per germline, CDR1 LGHDT and CDR2 YNNKEL (reference sequence). V dropped 0 bases and J dropped 0 bases, with 18 bases sitting between them. The CDR3 DNA sequence: TGTGCCAGCAGCCAAGAACTTCCCCGACTACTGAGCTCCTACAATGAGCAGTTCTTC. Translated, it gives CASSQELPRLLSSYNEQFF.

The chain combines TRBV7-9 with TRBJ2-5, with D uncertain. CDR1 and CDR2 (germline): SEHNR, FQNEAQ (reference sequence). V gave up 6 bases and J gave up 2 bases, with 4 bases separating them. The CDR3 sequence is 11 residues long. The CDR3 sequence is CASRLQETQYF. In DNA, the CDR3 is TGTGCCAGCAGACTACAAGAGACCCAGTACTTC.

In its sample, this clonotype was seen many times. This sequence joins TRBV6-2 or TRBV6-3 and TRBJ2-7, with D perhaps given as TRBD1 or TRBD2 (5 bases each). The CDR3 is made up of 12 amino acids. Trimming left V 6 bases short and J 6 bases short, with 12 bases between. Germline lookup yields CDR1 MNHEY and CDR2 SVGEGT. The CDR3, as DNA: TGTGCCAGCAGCCTCAAGAGGGGCGAGCAGTACTTC. This translates into CASSLKRGEQYF.

A remark on this clonotype: The CDR3 does not end in the conserved phenylalanine or tryptophan, so this is likely a read error. The chain joins TRBV11-2 to TRBJ2-1, with 8 positions matching TRBD2. CDR3 length equals 17 residues. Germline CDR1 SGHAT, CDR2 FQNNGV. Trimming took 4 bases from V and 7 from J; bases not matched to a gene: 15. CDR3 loop: CASSSPTAQRGWNEQFL. The DNA of the CDR3 is TGTGCCAGCAGCTCCCCCACGGCCCAGCGGGGGTGGAATGAGCAGTTCTTA.

This clonotype has more than one count but fewer than ten. This CDR3 is CASTWDFTDTQYF. The CDR3 coding sequence is TGCGCCAGCACTTGGGACTTCACAGATACGCAGTATTTT. J is TRBJ2-3 and V is TRBV10-2, with D possibly being TRBD2 (6 bases). Germline V gene data show CDR1 as WSHSY and CDR2 as SAAADI. The CDR3 covers 13 residues. The germline V and J ends were trimmed by 7 bases and 2 bases, with 10 bases remaining between them.

This clonotype was seen many times. This rearrangement joins TRBV7-8 to TRBJ1-1, with D possibly TRBD1 on 6 matching bases. Germline CDR1 SGHVS, CDR2 FQNEAQ. The CDR3 consists of 15 residues. V was shortened by 3 bases and J by 2 bases, with 13 bases between the two germline ends. The CDR3 reads CASSLGGRVNTEAFF. CDR3 bases: TGTGCCAGCAGCTTGGGGGGGCGGGTTAACACTGAAGCTTTCTTT.

Details on this clonotype: At one of its ends the junction is not consistent with the germline gene, which may arise from a read error. The chain couples TRBV27 to TRBJ2-5, with D tentatively TRBD1 or TRBD2 (6 bases each). Germline loops: CDR1 MNHEY, CDR2 SMNVEV (reference sequence). The CDR3 length is 15 residues. The CDR3 loop reads CASSLSGAREETQYF. CDR3 bases: TGTGCCAGCAGTCTATCGGGGGCAAGGGAAGAGACCCAGTACTTC.

The V gene is TRBV19, the J gene TRBJ1-6, with D possibly TRBD1 on 5 matching bases. CDR1 is LNHDA and CDR2 is SQIVND in the germline V gene (reference sequence). V dropped 6 bases and J dropped 1 base, with 16 bases sitting between them. The CDR3 is 17 residues long. CDR3 coding DNA: TGTGCCAGTAGCCCCCCGGAGGGACTGTCCTATAATTCACCCCTCCACTTT. Translation gives CASSPPEGLSYNSPLHF.

This clonotype has a handful of counts. The chain uses TRBV5-4 and TRBJ2-1, with D possibly TRBD1 on 6 matching bases. The CDR3 extends over 14 amino acids. Germline CDR1 and CDR2: SGHNT and YYREEE (reference sequence). Trimming took off 7 bases at V and 6 bases at J, with 17 bases between the two ends. CDR3 in DNA: TGTGCCAGCCACAGGGTTATCGGCACCAATGAGCAGTTCTTC. This gives the protein CASHRVIGTNEQFF.

The rearrangement joins TRBV11-3 to TRBJ2-2; D not resolved. The germline V gene has CDR1 SGHNT and CDR2 YENEEA. This CDR3 has 13 residues. Deletions cut 7 bases from V and 0 bases from J, with 6 bases between. CDR3 nucleotide sequence: TGTGCCAGCACCGAAACGAACACCGGGGAGCTGTTTTTT. It specifies CASTETNTGELFF.

The V gene is TRBV20-1, the J gene TRBJ2-7; 7 nucleotides line up with TRBD2. CDR1 DFQATT and CDR2 SNEGSKA come from the germline V gene (reference sequence). V lost 3 bases and J lost 0; bases outside the gene matches: 20. CDR3 size: 19 residues. CDR3 sequence (DNA): TGCAGTGCTAGCGTTCCCAGGGTGTCCGGGCGCGGGAGCTCCTACGAGCAGTACTTC. Protein: CSASVPRVSGRGSSYEQYF.